This TCR beta chain was sequenced in a study of blood T cell repertoires in COVID-19. About the study: The United States, Italy and Spain provided the acute and convalescent COVID-19 samples.

Some clones are missing from TCRdb's copy, which holds only in-frame ones; the method was immunoSEQ multiplex PCR. The profile covers 210,000 or so clones, with over 75% appearing a single time and under 2.5% taken by the ten largest. CDR1 is SGHRS and CDR2 is YFSETQ in the germline V gene. The CDR3 spans 16 residues. With 6 bases clipped from V and 3 bases from J, the junction kept 15 bases outside the gene matches. Sequencing input: peripheral blood. The rearrangement joins TRBV5-1 to TRBJ2-7; TRBD1 matches 7 bases. The TCR was taken from a man in his forties with active or convalescent COVID-19. The CDR3: CASTYNPGQLLYEQYF. The CDR3 DNA sequence: TGCGCCAGCACCTATAACCCGGGACAGCTTCTCTACGAGCAGTACTTC. The entire variable domain, with the rest obtained from reference TRBV5-1 and TRBJ2-7, is as follows: KAGVTQTPRYLIKTRGQQVTLSCSPISGHRSVSWYQQTPGQGLQFLFEYFSETQRNKGNFPGRFSGRQFSNSRSEMNVSTLELGDSALYLCASTYNPGQLLYEQYFGPGTRLTVT.